Listed below are T cell receptor beta chains from one sample, sequenced in a study of shared clonotypes between healthy human individuals. Sequencing was performed with immunoSEQ multiplex PCR; in TCRdb, only in-frame clones are kept and a portion is missing. Here the sample spans about 580,000 clones, 98% being singletons. Sequenced input: naive CD8+ T cells sorted from blood. The origin of the receptors is a man younger than 45 in good health. Both conserved end residues are part of each CDR3. The D gene is left open where the match is weak. Clone size is shown for a subset of rows, as once, few, many or a class of expanded clone.

v_call	d_call	clone_size	j_call	cdr3_nt	cdr3_aa
TRBV9	-	-	TRBJ1-2	TGTGCCAGCAGCGTAGAAGGGTCTACCCTCTATGGCTACACCTTC	CASSVEGSTLYGYTF
TRBV9	-	-	TRBJ2-7	TGTGCCAGCAGCCCAGAGGTGGGAGTGTTCTACGAGCAGTACTTC	CASSPEVGVFYEQYF
TRBV4-3	TRBD2	-	TRBJ2-3	TGCGCCAGCAGCCAAGACCCCGGACTAGCGGGAACAGATACGCAGTATTTT	CASSQDPGLAGTDTQYF
TRBV11-2	-	-	TRBJ2-2	TGTGCCAGCAGCTTAGATCTATTTTCTACAGTCCTAAGAGACACCGGGGAGCTGTTTTTT	CASSLDLFSTVLRDTGELFF
TRBV20-1	-	-	TRBJ1-4	TGCAGTGCTAGGGTCATGGAAAAACTGTTTTTT	CSARVMEKLFF
TRBV27	-	-	TRBJ2-1	TGTGCCAGCAGTACCACTCTTGCGGCCTCCTACAATGAGCAGTTCTTC	CASSTTLAASYNEQFF
TRBV28	-	-	TRBJ1-4	TGTGCCAGCAGTTTATACGGGGGTAATGAAAAACTGTTTTTT	CASSLYGGNEKLFF
TRBV18	-	-	TRBJ2-1	TGTGCCAGCTCACCAGAAGCGGTTTGGTACAATGAGCAGTTCTTC	CASSPEAVWYNEQFF
TRBV7-9	TRBD2	-	TRBJ2-3	TGTGCCAGCAGCCCGCGCCTAGCGGGAGTCACAGATACGCAGTATTTT	CASSPRLAGVTDTQYF
TRBV6-4	-	-	TRBJ2-2	TGTGCCAGCAGTGTTTGGGCAAACACCGGGGAGCTGTTTTTT	CASSVWANTGELFF
TRBV6-1	-	-	TRBJ1-2	TGTGCCAGCAGTGAAGCTATGACGCTCTATGGCTACACCTTC	CASSEAMTLYGYTF
TRBV14	TRBD1	-	TRBJ2-7	TGTGCCAGCAGCCCTCGGGACAGGGGGTACGAGCAGTACTTC	CASSPRDRGYEQYF
TRBV30	TRBD1	-	TRBJ2-6	TGTGCCTCTACAGGGGGAGGGGCCAACGTCCTGACTTTC	CASTGGGANVLTF
TRBV19	-	-	TRBJ2-7	TGTGCCAGTACCATACGGGTTGACACCGGCGAGCAGTACTTC	CASTIRVDTGEQYF
TRBV7-9	-	-	TRBJ2-3	TGTGCCAGCAGCCCTAGTTTACAGGATACGCAGTATTTT	CASSPSLQDTQYF
TRBV10-2	TRBD2	-	TRBJ2-3	TGCGCCAGCATGTCGTCTAGCGGGAGGGATACGCAGTATTTT	CASMSSSGRDTQYF
TRBV29-1	-	-	TRBJ1-2	TGCAGCGTTGACCGGGACACTAACTATGGCTACACCTTC	CSVDRDTNYGYTF
TRBV7-9	-	-	TRBJ1-2	TGTGCCATCGGCGGGGCGCATGGCTACACCTTC	CAIGGAHGYTF
TRBV29-1	-	-	TRBJ2-7	TGCAGCATCAACGCGGGGACCTCCTACGAGCAGTACTTC	CSINAGTSYEQYF
TRBV9	TRBD2	once	TRBJ2-1	TGTGCCAGCAGCGGTCTAGCGGGAGCCTACAATGAGCAGTTCTTC	CASSGLAGAYNEQFF
TRBV19	-	-	TRBJ2-5	TGTGCCAGCGGTGGCAGCCAAGAGACCCAGTACTTC	CASGGSQETQYF
TRBV7-9	-	-	TRBJ2-7	TGTGCCAGCAGCTTCCCTCGGGGGGAGCAGTACTTC	CASSFPRGEQYF
TRBV27	-	-	TRBJ2-3	TGTGCCAGCAGTTGGGATAGCACAGATACGCAGTATTTT	CASSWDSTDTQYF
TRBV27	-	-	TRBJ1-4	TGTGCCAGCAGAACTCGACGAGGACTTCTAGGATCATTTGGGATTTTT	CASRTRRGLLGSFGIF
TRBV27	TRBD2	-	TRBJ2-7	TGTGCCAGCAGTTTACTTGGGACTAGCGGGATGCACTACGAGCAGTACTTC	CASSLLGTSGMHYEQYF
TRBV5-6	TRBD2	once	TRBJ2-7	TGTGCCAGCAGCTTGGGAGAGCGGGGCCTACTCCACGAGCAGTACTTC	CASSLGERGLLHEQYF
TRBV7-9	-	-	TRBJ2-5	TGTGCCAGCAGCTTAGTGGGCTCCCAAGAGACCCAGTACTTC	CASSLVGSQETQYF
TRBV4-1	TRBD2	-	TRBJ2-7	TGCGCCAGCAGCCCCGGGACTAGCGGCTACGAGCAGTACTTC	CASSPGTSGYEQYF
TRBV28	-	-	TRBJ2-5	TGTGCCAGCAGTCCAGAGAGGGAAGGGAGAGAGACCCAGTACTTC	CASSPEREGRETQYF
TRBV10-2	-	-	TRBJ1-3	TGCGCCAGCAGCCTAGACAGAACCTCTGGAAACACCATATATTTT	CASSLDRTSGNTIYF
TRBV29-1	TRBD2	-	TRBJ2-5	TGCAGCGTTGACCCGGGACTAGCGGGCGAGACCCAGTACTTC	CSVDPGLAGETQYF
TRBV5-4	-	-	TRBJ1-5	TGTGCCAGCAGCGGACGGGGGCATTTTGTGCCCCAGCATTTT	CASSGRGHFVPQHF
TRBV9	TRBD1	-	TRBJ2-7	TGTGCCAGCAGCCCCTTCACGGGACAGGGCTACGAGCAGTACTTC	CASSPFTGQGYEQYF
TRBV15	TRBD1	once	TRBJ2-5	TGTGCCACCAGCAGAGGCTCGACAGGGGAGGAGACCCAGTACTTC	CATSRGSTGEETQYF
TRBV13	-	-	TRBJ2-4	TGTGCCAGCAGCGACGGGACCCAAAACATTCAGTACTTC	CASSDGTQNIQYF
TRBV30	-	-	TRBJ1-1	TGTGCCTGGAGGAGGGGGGCCGGTGAAGCTTTCTTT	CAWRRGAGEAFF
TRBV6-5	TRBD2	-	TRBJ2-7	TGTGCCAGCAGTTTACTAGCGACTCTCTCCTACGAGCAGTACTTC	CASSLLATLSYEQYF
TRBV6-1	-	-	TRBJ1-1	TGTGCCAGCAACAGTCGGGTGGGGAATGAAGCTTTCTTT	CASNSRVGNEAFF
TRBV19	TRBD2	-	TRBJ2-1	TGTGCCAGTAGCCCGACCCAGGCTAGCGGCTCCTACAATGAGCAGTTCTTC	CASSPTQASGSYNEQFF
TRBV28	TRBD2	-	TRBJ2-7	TGTGCCAGCAGTTTGTCAGGACTAGCCTACGAGCAGTACTTC	CASSLSGLAYEQYF
TRBV4-1	-	-	TRBJ2-1	TGCGCCAGCAGCCAAGATGGACCAGGGTCCCTTCCTAATGAGCAGTTCTTC	CASSQDGPGSLPNEQFF
TRBV7-9	-	once	TRBJ2-7	TGTGCCAGCAGCTTGGACGGCCGGCCCGGCATCTACGAGCAGTACTTC	CASSLDGRPGIYEQYF
TRBV10-3	TRBD2	-	TRBJ2-7	TGTGCCATCGGGGGGACTAGCGGGGCGGGTGAGCAGTACTTC	CAIGGTSGAGEQYF
TRBV9	-	-	TRBJ2-7	TGTGCCAGCAGCGTAGGCGACTATCCCCACGAGCAGTACTTC	CASSVGDYPHEQYF
TRBV28	-	-	TRBJ2-4	TGTGCCAGCAGTTCTCAGGGCTATCTAGCCAAAAACATTCAGTACTTC	CASSSQGYLAKNIQYF
TRBV7-2	-	-	TRBJ2-7	TGTGCCAGCAGCTTAGATGGCCCATGGTCAGGGGCCTACGAGCAGTACTTC	CASSLDGPWSGAYEQYF
TRBV9	TRBD1	-	TRBJ2-7	TGTGCCAGCAGCTTGGGGACAGGGGGCTACGAGCAGTACTTC	CASSLGTGGYEQYF
TRBV27	-	-	TRBJ1-5	TGTGCCAGCAGTGATTCGGGGGCGGTTCAGCCCCAGCATTTT	CASSDSGAVQPQHF
TRBV11-2	-	-	TRBJ2-7	TGTGCCAGCAGCTTGTGGGATTTATCCTACGAGCAGTACTTC	CASSLWDLSYEQYF
TRBV7-2	-	-	TRBJ2-1	TGTGCCAGCAGCCCACCCCCCAATGAGCAGTTCTTC	CASSPPPNEQFF
TRBV6-5	-	-	TRBJ2-5	TGTGCCACCCGGACTTACCAAGAGACCCAGTACTTC	CATRTYQETQYF
TRBV13	TRBD2	once	TRBJ2-7	TGTGCCAGCAGCTTAGGCCTGAGCGGGAGAGGCGACGAGCAGTACTTC	CASSLGLSGRGDEQYF
TRBV2	TRBD2	-	TRBJ2-1	TGTGCCAGCAGGGCAACTAGCGGGAGAAGCTCCTACAATGAGCAGTTCTTC	CASRATSGRSSYNEQFF
TRBV27	-	-	TRBJ2-7	TGTGCCAGCAGTTTTACGGGTCGATTCTACGAGCAGTACTTC	CASSFTGRFYEQYF
TRBV7-9	TRBD1	-	TRBJ2-7	TGTGCCAGCAGCCCGCCCGACAGGGGGCAGTTCGAGCAGTACTTC	CASSPPDRGQFEQYF
TRBV6-1	-	-	TRBJ2-7	TGTGCCAGCAGTGTACGGGACAACCAGGTCTACGAGCAGTACTTC	CASSVRDNQVYEQYF
TRBV5-6	-	-	TRBJ1-1	TGTGCCAGCAGCTTGTGGGGGGCTGGGACTGAAGCTTTCTTT	CASSLWGAGTEAFF
TRBV5-1	-	-	TRBJ2-7	TGCGCCAGCAGCTTGGATGTGACACTTAGAACCTACGAGCAGTACTTC	CASSLDVTLRTYEQYF
TRBV18	TRBD1	-	TRBJ2-1	TGTGCCAGCTCACCACCGTATGGGACAGGGGTTAAATTTACGTACAATGAGCAGTTCTTC	CASSPPYGTGVKFTYNEQFF
TRBV27	TRBD2	-	TRBJ2-3	TGTGCCAGCAGTTATAGCGGGAGTTCGGGAGATACGCAGTATTTT	CASSYSGSSGDTQYF